These 5 T cell receptor beta chains came from one sample sequenced in a study of CD8+ T cells in alopecia areata. Once RNA had been extracted, it was reverse transcribed into cDNA to act as the sequencing template. Here immunoSEQ multiplex PCR was the method, and the copy in TCRdb shows in-frame clones only, minus some. The data show under 250,000 clones, approximately 61% seen once. This specimen was CD4+ T cells sorted from blood, taken at week 0. These receptors originate from a human donor with alopecia areata.

CDR3 region: CASSGHVGNTIYF. The CDR3 DNA reads TGTGCCAGCAGTGGACATGTCGGAAACACCATATATTTT. The chain employs TRBV2 and TRBJ1-3; D not certain. Germline V gene sequence: CDR1 SNHLY, CDR2 FYNNEI. The CDR3 is 13 residues long. The V end lost 4 bases, the J end lost 4 bases, and 8 bases lay between the germline ends. The entire variable domain, with the rest obtained from reference TRBV2 and TRBJ1-3, is as follows: EPEVTQTPSHQVTQMGQEVILRCVPISNHLYFYWYRQILGQKVEFLVSFYNNEISEKSEIFDDQFSVERPDGSNFTLKIRSTKLEDSAMYFCASSGHVGNTIYFGEGSWLTVV.

This clone turned up a few times. The chain carries TRBV5-6 and TRBJ1-5; 7 positions match TRBD1. The J segment lost 0 bases and the V segment lost 4 bases, leaving 7 bases of the junction unmatched. The CDR3 runs 16 residues. Germline V gives CDR1 SGHDT, CDR2 YYEEEE. CDR3 sequence: CASSRQGTYSNQPQHF. CDR3 DNA sequence: TGTGCCAGCAGCCGACAGGGAACATATAGCAATCAGCCCCAGCATTTT.

This clone was observed a handful of times. The chain is built from TRBV25-1 and TRBJ2-7; no firm D call. Trimming removed 4 bases at V and 12 bases at J, with 19 bases between. The CDR3 has 13 amino acids. Germline V CDR1 and CDR2: MGHDK, SYGVNS. The chain's CDR3 is CASSARAVMGLYF. In DNA, the CDR3 is TGTGCCAGCAGTGCTAGGGCCGTAATGGGGTTGTACTTC.

The chain uses TRBV5-4 and TRBJ2-3; TRBD2 aligns across 12 bases. CDR3 length equals 16 residues. The germline V gene has CDR1 SGHNT and CDR2 YYREEE (reference sequence). Losses at the gene ends were 2 bases for V and 5 bases for J; bases not matched to a gene: 6. Written as DNA, the CDR3 is TGTGCCAGCAGCTTTCGACTAGCGGGGGTACTAGATACGCAGTATTTT. Translating gives CASSFRLAGVLDTQYF.

In this sample, this clone turned up a few times. V and J are TRBV4-2 and TRBJ1-6; 9 bases map to TRBD1. The CDR3 is 14 residues long. The junction had 4 bases not matched to a gene; V was cut back by 3 bases and J by 10 bases. The germline CDR1 and CDR2 sequences are LGHNA and YNFKEQ. CDR3 in amino acids: CASSQGQGYSPLHF. The CDR3 bases are TGTGCCAGCAGCCAGGGACAGGGATACTCACCCCTCCACTTT.